This T cell receptor (beta chain) derives from a study of blood T cell repertoires in COVID-19. Germline lookup yields CDR1 MNHEY and CDR2 SVGAGI. V lost 0 bases to trimming and J lost 1 base; unmatched junction nucleotides: 3. The CDR3 runs to 15 residues. TCRdb keeps only in-frame clones here, not all; method: immunoSEQ multiplex PCR. The repertoire consists of 150,000 to 200,000 clones, with 85% to 90% occurring once and the leading ten covering about 3.9%. The sequenced material came from peripheral blood. The J gene is TRBJ2-7, the V gene TRBV6-5, with 7 bases identical to TRBD1. This clonotype was sampled from an older woman with acute or convalescent COVID-19. The CDR3 DNA sequence: TGTGCCAGCAGTTACTCCCCGGGACAGTCCTACGAGCAGTACTTC. Protein product: CASSYSPGQSYEQYF.